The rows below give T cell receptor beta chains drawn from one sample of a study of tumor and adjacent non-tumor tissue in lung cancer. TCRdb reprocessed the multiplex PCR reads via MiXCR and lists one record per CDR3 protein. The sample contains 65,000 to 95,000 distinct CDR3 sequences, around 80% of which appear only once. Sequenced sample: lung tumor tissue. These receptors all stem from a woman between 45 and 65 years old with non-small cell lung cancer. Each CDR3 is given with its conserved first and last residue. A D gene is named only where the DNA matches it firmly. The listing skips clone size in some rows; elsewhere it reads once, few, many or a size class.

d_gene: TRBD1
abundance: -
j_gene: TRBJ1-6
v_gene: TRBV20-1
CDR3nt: TGCAGTGCTCAGGGGGCGGGTAATTCGCCCCGCCACTTT
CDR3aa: CSAQGAGNSPRHF

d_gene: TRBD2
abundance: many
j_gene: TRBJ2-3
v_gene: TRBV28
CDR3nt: TGTGCCAGCAAATTTTCCTCACTAGCGACAGATACGCAGTATTTT
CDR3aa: CASKFSSLATDTQYF

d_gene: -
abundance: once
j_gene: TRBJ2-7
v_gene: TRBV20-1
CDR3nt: TGCAGTGCAGAAAGAGGAGGGGACTGGTCCTATGAGCAGTACTTC
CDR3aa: CSAERGGDWSYEQYF

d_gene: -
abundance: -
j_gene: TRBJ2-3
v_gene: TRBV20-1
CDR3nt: TGCAGTGCTACCCGACTAGTATTCTCAGATACGCAGTATTTT
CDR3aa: CSATRLVFSDTQYF

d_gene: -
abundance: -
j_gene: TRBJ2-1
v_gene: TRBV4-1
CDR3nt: TGCGCCAGCAGCCACCCCTGGGACTTATTGTGTTTTCATGAGCAGTTCTTC
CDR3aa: CASSHPWDLLCFHEQFF

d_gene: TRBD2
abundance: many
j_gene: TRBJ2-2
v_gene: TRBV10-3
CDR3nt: TGTGCCATCACCCAGAGACTAGCGGGGGCAGACACCGGGGAGCTGTTTTTT
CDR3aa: CAITQRLAGADTGELFF

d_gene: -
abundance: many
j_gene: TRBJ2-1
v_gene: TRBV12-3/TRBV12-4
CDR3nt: TGTGCCAGCAGCTCAACCGGGACGCCAGACAATGAGCAGTTCTTC
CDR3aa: CASSSTGTPDNEQFF

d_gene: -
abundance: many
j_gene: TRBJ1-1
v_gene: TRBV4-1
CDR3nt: TGCGCCAGCAGCCAAGATCCATACAGGGCAAGCACTGAAGCTTTCTTT
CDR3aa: CASSQDPYRASTEAFF

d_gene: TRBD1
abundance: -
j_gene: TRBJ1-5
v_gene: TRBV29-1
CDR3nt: TGCAGCATAGCGGACAGGGAAGGATTTAATGCCCAGCATTTT
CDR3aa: CSIADREGFNAQHF

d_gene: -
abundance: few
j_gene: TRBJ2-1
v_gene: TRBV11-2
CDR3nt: TGTGCCAGCTGCTTAGAATCTGGACAATACAATGAACAGTTCTTC
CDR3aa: CASCLESGQYNEQFF

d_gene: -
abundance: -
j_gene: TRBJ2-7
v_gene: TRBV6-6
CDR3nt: TGTGCCAGCATGGTGTCTGAAGGAGGGGGGCGGGAGCAGTACTTC
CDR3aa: CASMVSEGGGREQYF

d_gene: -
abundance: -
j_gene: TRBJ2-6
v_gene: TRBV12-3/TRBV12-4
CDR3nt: TGTTCCAGCACCTTGAGGGGGGACGGTGGGGCCAACGTCCTGACTTTC
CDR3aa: CSSTLRGDGGANVLTF

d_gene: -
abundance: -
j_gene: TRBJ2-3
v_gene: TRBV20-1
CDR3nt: TGCGGTGCGCGAAGCAGGGCACTAAATAGGCAGTATTTT
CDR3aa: CGARSRALNRQYF

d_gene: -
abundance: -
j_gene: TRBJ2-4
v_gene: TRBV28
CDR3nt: TGTACCGGCAGTTTGGGGGGCGGTGATCAGTACTTC
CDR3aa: CTGSLGGGDQYF

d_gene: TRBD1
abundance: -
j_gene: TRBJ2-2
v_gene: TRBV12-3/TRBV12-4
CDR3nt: TGTGCCAGCAGCACGACAGGGGTTGCCGGAGGACTGTTTTTT
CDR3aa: CASSTTGVAGGLFF

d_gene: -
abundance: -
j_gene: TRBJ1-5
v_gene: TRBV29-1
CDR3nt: TGCAGCGTTGCACCAGGGTTCCATCAGCCACAACATTTT
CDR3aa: CSVAPGFHQPQHF

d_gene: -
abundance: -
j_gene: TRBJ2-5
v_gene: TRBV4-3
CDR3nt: TGCGCCAGCAGCCAAGATAAGGGCATCCAGGAGACCCAGTACTTT
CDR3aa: CASSQDKGIQETQYF

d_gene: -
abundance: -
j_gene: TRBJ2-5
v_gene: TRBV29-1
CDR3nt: TGCAGCGTTCAAGGGGGGAGCAAGACCCAGTACTTC
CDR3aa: CSVQGGSKTQYF

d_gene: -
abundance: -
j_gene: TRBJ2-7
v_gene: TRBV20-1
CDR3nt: TGCAGTGCTAGGAGTGGGACAAGGCTTTACGAGCAGTACTTC
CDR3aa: CSARSGTRLYEQYF

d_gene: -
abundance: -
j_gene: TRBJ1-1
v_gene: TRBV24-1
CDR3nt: TGTGCCACCCGGGGGACGCGAAACACTGGAGCTTTCTTT
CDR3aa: CATRGTRNTGAFF

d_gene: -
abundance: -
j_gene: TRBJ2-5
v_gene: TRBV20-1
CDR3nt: TGCAGTGCTAGCAGGTACCAAGAGACCAAGTACTTC
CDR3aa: CSASRYQETKYF

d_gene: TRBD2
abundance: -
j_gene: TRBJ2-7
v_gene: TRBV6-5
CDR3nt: TGTGCCATCAGCCCCGCCGGGACTAGCGAGACCTACGAGCAGTACTTC
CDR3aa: CAISPAGTSETYEQYF

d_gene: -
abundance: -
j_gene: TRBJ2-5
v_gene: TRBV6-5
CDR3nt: TGTGCCAGAAGTGGCACCTCAGAGACCCAATACTTC
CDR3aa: CARSGTSETQYF

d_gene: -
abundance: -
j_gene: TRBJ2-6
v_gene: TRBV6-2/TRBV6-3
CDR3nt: TGTGCCAGCGGTTACTCGACCTCTGGGGCCTACGTCCTGACTTTC
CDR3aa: CASGYSTSGAYVLTF

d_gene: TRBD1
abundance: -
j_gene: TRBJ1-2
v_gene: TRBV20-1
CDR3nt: TGCAGTGGGACGAGAGAGGGGGCTAATGACTACACCTTC
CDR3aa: CSGTREGANDYTF

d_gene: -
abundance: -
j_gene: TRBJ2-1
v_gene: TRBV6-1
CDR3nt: TGTGCCAGCATGACGGCGTACGGCAATGGGCAGTTTTTC
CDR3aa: CASMTAYGNGQFF

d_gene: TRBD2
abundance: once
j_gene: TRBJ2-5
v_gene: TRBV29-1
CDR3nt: TGCAGCATTGCGGTCAATAGCGGGAGCCTTGTGGAGACCCAGTACTTC
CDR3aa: CSIAVNSGSLVETQYF

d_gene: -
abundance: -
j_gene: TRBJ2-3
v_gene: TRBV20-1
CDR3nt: TGCAGTGCTGACCCCTGCACAGGTACGCAGTATTTT
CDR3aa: CSADPCTGTQYF

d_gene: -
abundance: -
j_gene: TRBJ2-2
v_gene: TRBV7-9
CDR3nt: TGTGTCAGCAGCATAGTCCGGGAGCTGTTTTTT
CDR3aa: CVSSIVRELFF

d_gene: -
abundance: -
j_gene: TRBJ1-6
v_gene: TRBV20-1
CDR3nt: TGCAGTGCTAGGGGACGGGGGAATTCAACCCTCCACTTT
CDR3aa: CSARGRGNSTLHF

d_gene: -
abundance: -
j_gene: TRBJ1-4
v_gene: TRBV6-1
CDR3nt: TGTGCCAGCAGTGAAGCGCCGGGGGCAGGGAGTGAAAAAATGTTTTTT
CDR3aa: CASSEAPGAGSEKMFF

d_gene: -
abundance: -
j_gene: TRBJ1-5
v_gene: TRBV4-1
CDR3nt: TGCGCCAGCAACCTAGACCCAACAAGCAATCAGCCCCAGCATTTT
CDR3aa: CASNLDPTSNQPQHF

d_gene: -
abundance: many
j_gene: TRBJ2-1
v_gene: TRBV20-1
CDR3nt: TGCAGTGCCACCCGGAATAGCGGAGACGAGCTGGATGAGCAGTTCTTC
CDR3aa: CSATRNSGDELDEQFF

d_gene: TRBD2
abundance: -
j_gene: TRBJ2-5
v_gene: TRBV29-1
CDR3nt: TGCAGCATCAAATCACACCTACCGCGGGAGATCCAGTACTTC
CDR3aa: CSIKSHLPREIQYF

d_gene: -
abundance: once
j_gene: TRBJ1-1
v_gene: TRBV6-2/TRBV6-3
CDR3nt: TGTACCAGCGAAGGAGGGAACTCTGAAGCTTTCTTT
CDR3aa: CTSEGGNSEAFF

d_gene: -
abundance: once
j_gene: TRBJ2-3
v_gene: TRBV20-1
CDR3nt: TGCAGTACTAGAGTCCCGGGTTCCCTTAAGAAGTATTTT
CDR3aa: CSTRVPGSLKKYF

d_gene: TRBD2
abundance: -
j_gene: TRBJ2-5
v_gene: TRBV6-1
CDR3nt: TGTGCCAGCAGTGGAGGCGGGGGTGTTTGGGGAAGTTGGAAGACCCAGTACTTC
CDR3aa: CASSGGGGVWGSWKTQYF

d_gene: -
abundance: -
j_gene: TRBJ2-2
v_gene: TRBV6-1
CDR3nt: TGTGTCAGCAGATTAGACCAGAACACCGAGGAGCTGTCTTTT
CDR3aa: CVSRLDQNTEELSF

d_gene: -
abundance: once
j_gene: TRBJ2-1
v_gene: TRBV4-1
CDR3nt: TGCGCCAGTAGCCAATACCGGCAGGGGACCTACAATGAGCAGTTCTTC
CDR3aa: CASSQYRQGTYNEQFF

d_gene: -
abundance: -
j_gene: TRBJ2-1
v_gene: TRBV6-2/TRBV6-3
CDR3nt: TGTGCCAGCAGCCCGGAGCTGAGCGGGCGGTTGAATGAGCAGTTCTTC
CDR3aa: CASSPELSGRLNEQFF

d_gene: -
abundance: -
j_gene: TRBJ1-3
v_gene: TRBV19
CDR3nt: TGTGCAAGTAGTATAGCATTGACAGCCGGAAACACCATATATTTT
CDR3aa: CASSIALTAGNTIYF

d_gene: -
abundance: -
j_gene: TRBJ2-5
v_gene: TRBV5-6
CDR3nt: TGTGCCAGCGGCTTGGCCTGGCCCCAAGAGACCCAGTACTTC
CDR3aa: CASGLAWPQETQYF